This T cell receptor beta chain was observed in a study of neurological immune-mediated disorders. The cDNA was generated by 5'RACE with 10-nucleotide random UMIs. TCRdb reprocessed the 5' RACE reads via MiXCR and lists one record per CDR3 protein. Of some 95,000 distinct CDR3 sequences in the sample, roughly 4% are singletons; the top ten hold under 6.5%. Study-level points and caveats: Private repertoires in all groups were suggested by the absence of shared CDR3 amino acid sequences among expanded clones across subjects.

This clonotype was seen a few times. The antigen remains unidentified. The CDR3 covers 13 residues. Germline CDR1 and CDR2: MRHNA and SNTAGT. With 3 bases removed from V and 5 bases from J, the gap between germline ends came to 8 bases. V and J are TRBV6-4 and TRBJ2-1; weak D call: TRBD1 (5 bases). The sequencing sample was made of PBMCs. This clonotype was obtained from a woman in her late teens or twenties with multiple sclerosis. CDR3 amino acids: CASSEQEHNEQFF. Here the CDR3 DNA reads TGTGCCAGCAGTGAACAGGAGCACAATGAGCAGTTCTTC.